This TCR beta chain originates from a study of blood T cell repertoires in COVID-19. Study in general: The United States, Italy and Spain were the sources of the acute and convalescent COVID-19 samples. Sample material is recorded as cDNA or gDNA derived from T cells, B-cell-depleted T cells, or PBMCs.

Looked up from germline, CDR1 is SEHNR and CDR2 is FQNEAQ (reference sequence). The germline V and J ends were trimmed by 5 bases and 6 bases, with 8 bases remaining between them. The CDR3 sequence is 11 residues long. As handled by the study authors: Reference gene primer amplification in the assay estimated nucleated cell counts. Using immunoSEQ multiplex PCR, the repertoire was profiled, and TCRdb retains in-frame clones only, with some absent. V, J and clone size reflect that table, while D and trimming were determined from the DNA. This repertoire shows 50,000 to 65,000 clones, roughly 79% found once; its top ten account for approximately 5.4%.

J is TRBJ2-7 and V is TRBV7-9; D may be TRBD2 (5 bases). The sequenced material came from peripheral blood. This TCR was recovered from an older woman with acute or convalescent COVID-19. The CDR3 loop is CASSVGGEQYF. DNA for the CDR3: TGTGCCAGCAGCGTTGGAGGCGAGCAGTACTTC. Looking up the rest from reference TRBV7-9 and TRBJ2-7 gives the full variable domain: DTGVSQNPRHKITKRGQNVTFRCDPISEHNRLYWYRQTLGQGPEFLTYFQNEAQLEKSRLLSDRFSAERPKGSFSTLEIQRTEQGDSAMYLCASSVGGEQYFGPGTRLTVT.